One and the same sample provided the 32 T cell receptor beta chains below, sequenced in a study of prognosis after radiotherapy for stage I lung cancer. Amplification of the TCR beta CDR3 (from genomic DNA) was done by two-round multiplex PCR. Initially, in first-round PCR, primers specific to each TRBV and TRBJ gene were used. From the multiplex PCR reads, TCRdb called clonotypes with MiXCR, one entry per CDR3 protein. The sample includes about 14,000 distinct CDR3 sequences, about a quarter of them seen just once. The source was PBMCs, collected before or after stereotactic body radiation therapy (not recorded which). The source of these receptors is a donor of 50 years or more with non-small cell lung cancer.

This clonotype was counted only a few times. Given a much more abundant clone one base away, this may be a read error. The chain has TRBV3-1 and TRBJ2-5; D possibly corresponds to TRBD2 (5 bases). The germline CDR1 and CDR2 sequences are LGHDT and YNNKEL (reference sequence). CDR3 length: 16 residues. Trimming stripped 4 bases from V and 9 bases from J, with 24 bases between. The CDR3: CASSLPRAEVEEAQYF. The CDR3 nucleotides are TGTGCCAGCAGCCTCCCGAGGGCTGAGGTCGAGGAGGCCCAGTACTTC.

In its sample, this clonotype ranks as medium-sized. The chain combines TRBV3-1 with TRBJ2-1; 10 bases agree with TRBD2. V lost 3 bases, J lost 10 bases, and 6 bases stayed unmatched. CDR3 size: 14 residues. Germline loops: CDR1 LGHDT, CDR2 YNNKEL (reference sequence). The CDR3 spells CASSHLAGDQEQFF. The DNA for the CDR3 is TGTGCCAGCAGCCACCTAGCGGGAGATCAAGAGCAGTTCTTC.

By share of the sample, this clonotype is medium-sized. The V call is TRBV28, the J call TRBJ1-1, with TRBD1 identical over 8 bases. V shed 5 bases and J 4 bases; nucleotides not matched to a gene: 9. The CDR3 runs 15 residues. From germline, CDR1 is MDHEN and CDR2 SYDVKM. The CDR3 sequence: CASSRLDRGGTEAFF. The CDR3 DNA follows: TGTGCCAGCAGTCGACTAGACAGGGGCGGCACTGAAGCTTTCTTT.

In its sample, this clonotype is medium-sized. This sequence joins TRBV24-1 and TRBJ2-1; 10 bases are a match to TRBD1. Germline CDR1 and CDR2: KGHDR and SFDVKD. V lost 3 bases, J lost 9 bases, and 7 bases stayed unmatched. The CDR3 runs to 15 residues. The CDR3 nucleotides read TGTGCCACCAGTGATCCGACCGGACAGGGGGGTGAGCAGTTCTTC. Translated, it gives CATSDPTGQGGEQFF.

This clonotype was detected many times. This chain uses TRBV28 with TRBJ2-4, with D unresolved. The CDR3 runs to 15 residues. The germline gives CDR1 MDHEN, CDR2 SYDVKM. Trimming cost V 5 bases and J 4 bases, with 15 bases left between them. CDR3: CASSPFRLGKNIQYF. DNA of the CDR3: TGTGCCAGCAGTCCATTTAGATTGGGGAAAAACATTCAGTACTTC.

This clonotype came up many times. The chain combines TRBV28 with TRBJ2-7; 9 bases map to TRBD2. V lost 4 bases, J lost 2 bases, and 9 bases stayed unmatched. CDR1 is MDHEN and CDR2 is SYDVKM in the germline V gene. This CDR3 is 16 amino acids long. CDR3 DNA sequence: TGTGCCAGCAGTTCGAGGACTAGCGATTATACCTACGAGCAGTACTTC. As protein: CASSSRTSDYTYEQYF.

By frequency in the sample, this clonotype is medium-sized. The gene calls are TRBV27 and TRBJ2-7, with 8 bases lining up with TRBD2. V lost 6 bases and J lost 2; bases outside the gene matches: 9. CDR1 and CDR2 (germline): MNHEY, SMNVEV (reference sequence). The CDR3 extends over 15 amino acids. The CDR3 DNA reads TGTGCCAGCAGATCCCTAGCGGGCCCTCCCTACGAGCAGTACTTC. Residues: CASRSLAGPPYEQYF.

This clonotype was recorded at least ten times. The chain employs TRBV7-9 and TRBJ2-3; either TRBD1 or TRBD2 may supply D (6 bases each). Germline V lookup: CDR1 SEHNR, CDR2 FQNEAQ (reference sequence). V was shortened by 1 base and J by 0 bases, with 17 bases between the two germline ends. The CDR3 is 18 residues long. The CDR3 DNA follows: TGTGCCAGCAGCTTAGTCCCCCTAGGGGGGCGAAGCACAGATACGCAGTATTTT. This translates into CASSLVPLGGRSTDTQYF.

A note on this clonotype: The likely explanation is a read error, given a far larger clone one base away. This chain links TRBV6-4 with TRBJ2-2, with 14 nucleotides matching TRBD2. This CDR3 contains 15 residues. Per the germline V gene, CDR1 is MRHNA and CDR2 is SNTAGT. The CDR3 here is CASSRLAGGTVELFF. The CDR3 DNA follows: TGTGCCAGCAGCCGACTAGCGGGAGGGACCGTGGAGCTGTTTTTT.

Of note for this clonotype: This may be a read error: a much more frequent sequence differs by one nucleotide. The rearrangement joins TRBV28 to TRBJ1-1; 11 bases map to TRBD1. The CDR3 is 16 amino acids. V shed 3 bases, J shed 2 bases, and the junction held 5 bases outside the gene matches. Germline V gene sequence: CDR1 MDHEN, CDR2 SYDVKM. CDR3 loop: CASSLPGQGVNTEAFF. CDR3 nucleotides: TGTGCCAGCAGTTTGCCGGGACAGGGGGTCAACACTGAAGCTTTCTTT.

This clonotype has at least ten counts. The J gene is TRBJ1-2, the V gene TRBV30, with D possibly matching TRBD1 (5 bases). Germline V gene lookup returns CDR1 GTSNPN and CDR2 SVGIG (reference sequence). This CDR3 is built from 12 residues. With 2 bases removed from V and 8 bases from J, the gap between germline ends came to 12 bases. DNA for the CDR3: TGTGCCTGGAGTCCAGGGTTCGGGGGCTACACCTTC. Its protein product is CAWSPGFGGYTF.

This clonotype is medium-sized (0.01 to 0.1%) in the sample. This chain joins TRBV27 and TRBJ2-7, with a weak D call TRBD2 (6 bases). Trimming left V 2 bases short and J 2 bases short, with 10 bases between. The CDR3 is 14 residues long. The germline V gene has CDR1 MNHEY and CDR2 SMNVEV (reference sequence). CDR3 sequence (DNA): TGTGCCAGCAGTTTAGCGGGACCCCCCTACGAGCAGTACTTC. Its protein is CASSLAGPPYEQYF.

Turning to this clonotype: A far larger clone is just one base off, so this is likely a read error. The chain couples TRBV6-5 to TRBJ1-6, with D tentatively TRBD1 (5 bases). The germline V and J ends were trimmed by 7 bases and 8 bases, with 18 bases remaining between them. This CDR3 contains 15 residues. CDR1 MNHEY and CDR2 SVGAGI come from the germline V gene. The CDR3 protein is CASIRVDTGDSPLHF. In DNA, the CDR3 is TGTGCCAGCATCCGAGTGGACACCGGCGATTCACCCCTCCACTTT.

There are a few counts of this clonotype. This sequence may be a read error, since a much larger clone differs from it by one base. This chain links TRBV11-2 with TRBJ2-5; 7 bases are a match to TRBD2. Germline trimming cut 5 bases from V and 8 bases from J; bases unmatched to any gene: 8. Germline-derived CDR1 and CDR2 are SGHAT and FQNNGV. This CDR3 contains 13 residues. The DNA for the CDR3 is TGTGCCAGCAGCCGACCGGGACTAAAAACCCAGTACTTC. Translation gives CASSRPGLKTQYF.

This clonotype was recorded many times. This sequence joins TRBV20-1 and TRBJ2-1; 10 bases are shared with TRBD2. The CDR3 is 15 amino acids. CDR1 is DFQATT and CDR2 is SNEGSKA in the germline V gene (reference sequence). V shed 4 bases and J 7 bases; nucleotides not matched to a gene: 10. The CDR3: CSAIELAGDLNEQFF. Here the CDR3 DNA reads TGCAGTGCTATCGAGCTAGCGGGAGATTTGAATGAGCAGTTCTTC.

This clonotype has at least ten counts. The chain employs TRBV5-1 and TRBJ1-4; D not resolved. CDR3 length: 15 residues. Trimming left V 1 base short and J 3 bases short, with 10 bases between. Per germline, CDR1 SGHRS and CDR2 YFSETQ. CDR3 DNA sequence: TGCGCCAGCAGCTTGTTCGGGCCATCTAATGAAAAACTGTTTTTT. Residues: CASSLFGPSNEKLFF.

V and J are TRBV9 and TRBJ2-3, with a possible D match to TRBD2 (6 bases). The CDR3 is 18 amino acids. CDR1 is SGDLS and CDR2 is YYNGEE in the germline V gene. Trimming left V 0 bases short and J 0 bases short, with 17 bases between. The CDR3 region is CASSVGTIARPSTDTQYF. CDR3 coding DNA: TGTGCCAGCAGCGTAGGGACTATCGCGAGGCCTAGCACAGATACGCAGTATTTT. The whole variable domain, filled in from reference TRBV9 and TRBJ2-3, reads DSGVTQTPKHLITATGQRVTLRCSPRSGDLSVYWYQQSLDQGLQFLIQYYNGEERAKGNILERFSAQQFPDLHSELNLSSLELGDSALYFCASSVGTIARPSTDTQYFGPGTRLTVL.

The table lists this clonotype with many counts. V usage is TRBV20-1 and J usage is TRBJ2-5; tentatively, D is TRBD2 (6 bases). The CDR3 has 15 residues. V gave up 3 bases and J gave up 6 bases, with 20 bases separating them. Germline CDR1 is DFQATT and CDR2 is SNEGSKA (reference sequence). The CDR3 nucleotides read TGCAGTGCTAGGGTACTAGCTACGGGAGTGAAGACCCAGTACTTC. Amino acid sequence: CSARVLATGVKTQYF.

As to this clonotype: A far larger clone is a single base away, which makes a read error likely. J is TRBJ2-1 and V is TRBV7-9, with 8 bases aligning to TRBD2. The CDR3 runs 16 residues. The V and J ends lost 1 base and 5 bases, in that order; junction bases with no gene match: 7. Germline V gives CDR1 SEHNR, CDR2 FQNEAQ (reference sequence). CDR3 nucleotide sequence: TGTGCCAGCAGCTTAGGATCAGCGGGAGTCCACAATGAGCAGTTCTTC. Protein: CASSLGSAGVHNEQFF.

By frequency in the sample, this clonotype is medium-sized. The V call is TRBV6-4, the J call TRBJ1-6, with a tentative D call TRBD1 (5 bases). In germline, CDR1 is MRHNA, CDR2 SNTAGT. V lost 4 bases and J lost 8, with 15 bases in between. The CDR3 is made up of 15 amino acids. This CDR3 is CASSAIQGGDSPLHF. In DNA, the CDR3 is TGTGCCAGCAGTGCCATCCAGGGAGGTGATTCACCCCTCCACTTT.

This clonotype was counted many times. The V and J genes are TRBV9 and TRBJ2-1, with D possibly TRBD1 on 6 matching bases. V was trimmed by 4 bases and J by 8 bases, leaving 19 bases between them. This CDR3 has 15 amino acids. Germline CDR1 reads SGDLS; CDR2 reads YYNGEE. The CDR3 DNA is TGTGCCAGCAGCATAAACCCACAGGGTCTAGATGAGCAGTTCTTC. Protein: CASSINPQGLDEQFF.

This clonotype has at least ten counts. This chain uses TRBV3-1 with TRBJ2-7, with 9 bases fitting TRBD2. This CDR3 region has 16 residues. The junction had 7 bases not matched to a gene; V was cut back by 1 base and J by 3 bases. The V gene's germline CDR1 is LGHDT and CDR2 YNNKEL (reference sequence). The CDR3: CASSQARAGGHYEQYF. The CDR3 DNA sequence: TGTGCCAGCAGCCAAGCAAGAGCGGGAGGACACTACGAGCAGTACTTC.

As for this clonotype: This likely stems from a read error, as it lies one base from a far larger clone. The V gene is TRBV7-3, the J gene TRBJ2-3, with D perhaps matching TRBD1 or TRBD2 (6 bases each). CDR1 SGHTA and CDR2 FQGTGA come from the germline V gene. This CDR3 is built from 18 residues. The CDR3 sequence is CASSLVPLGGRSKDTQYF. The CDR3 DNA sequence: TGTGCCAGCAGCTTAGTCCCCCTAGGGGGGCGAAGCAAAGATACGCAGTATTTT.

V is TRBV20-1 and J is TRBJ2-7; 8 bases line up with TRBD2. V lost 6 bases, J lost 3 bases, and 7 bases stayed unmatched. Per the germline V gene, CDR1 is DFQATT and CDR2 is SNEGSKA (reference sequence). The CDR3 runs to 13 residues. CDR3 loop: CSAAGGQIYEQYF. CDR3 in DNA: TGCAGTGCCGCGGGAGGCCAAATCTACGAGCAGTACTTC.

This clonotype was recorded many times. In DNA form, the CDR3 reads TGTGCCAGCTCACCATCTAGCGGGAGGGGAGATACGCAGTATTTT. Amino acid sequence: CASSPSSGRGDTQYF. The V gene is TRBV18, the J gene TRBJ2-3; 12 bases agree with TRBD2. After removal of 2 bases from V and 5 bases from J, the junction contained 2 bases not matched to a gene. The CDR3 contains 15 residues. Germline V gene sequence: CDR1 KGHSH, CDR2 LQKENI. The variable domain in full, completed from reference TRBV18 and TRBJ2-3, reads NAGVMQNPRHLVRRRGQEARLRCSPMKGHSHVYWYRQLPEEGLKFMVYLQKENIIDESGMPKERFSAEFPKEGPSILRIQQVVRGDSAAYFCASSPSSGRGDTQYFGPGTRLTVL.

This clonotype showed up many times. The chain joins TRBV10-2 to TRBJ2-1, with 9 bases matching TRBD2. With V trimmed by 6 bases and J by 6 bases, 6 bases remained unmatched. The germline gives CDR1 WSHSY, CDR2 SAAADI. This CDR3 contains 14 residues. In DNA, the CDR3 is TGCGCCAGCAGGCGGGAGGGTGGGGGCAATGAGCAGTTCTTC. As protein: CASRREGGGNEQFF.

This clonotype is labeled as medium-sized. This chain joins TRBV20-1 and TRBJ2-7, with D tentatively TRBD1 (6 bases). Germline loops: CDR1 DFQATT, CDR2 SNEGSKA (reference sequence). V lost 6 bases to trimming and J lost 0 bases, with 18 bases between them. The CDR3 is 15 amino acids. The CDR3 sequence: CSAIDPDRSSYEQYF. The CDR3 DNA reads as TGCAGTGCAATAGATCCAGACAGGAGCTCCTACGAGCAGTACTTC.

In this sample, this clonotype turned up many times. The J gene is TRBJ2-7, the V gene TRBV10-3; perhaps TRBD1 as D (6 bases). Trimming took 3 bases from V and 6 from J, leaving 15 bases between them. The CDR3 spans 14 residues. Looked up from germline, CDR1 is ENHRY and CDR2 is SYGVKD. The CDR3 DNA sequence: TGTGCCATCAGTGACAAGACGACAGGTCTCGAGCAGTACTTC. The encoded protein is CAISDKTTGLEQYF.

This clonotype was counted at least ten times. V is TRBV6-5 and J is TRBJ1-3; D is undetermined. Trimming shortened V by 0 bases and J by 0 bases, and 9 bases separated the two germline ends. The germline gives CDR1 MNHEY, CDR2 SVGAGI. CDR3 length equals 16 residues. CDR3 DNA: TGTGCCAGCAGTTACTCGTTATGGGGCTCTGGAAACACCATATATTTT. It translates to CASSYSLWGSGNTIYF.

The sample holds many counts of this clonotype. The chain joins TRBV19 to TRBJ1-1, with 7 bases lining up with TRBD1. The V segment lost 10 bases and the J segment 4 bases; nucleotides outside the gene matches: 9. CDR3 size: 13 residues. Germline lookup yields CDR1 LNHDA and CDR2 SQIVND (reference sequence). CDR3 in DNA: TGTGCCACTCGGGACAGCATGGGCACTGAAGCTTTCTTT. Its protein product is CATRDSMGTEAFF. The variable domain in full, with the rest retrieved from reference TRBV19 and TRBJ1-1, is DGGITQSPKYLFRKEGQNVTLSCEQNLNHDAMYWYRQDPGQGLRLIYYSQIVNDFQKGDIAEGYSVSREKKESFPLTVTSAQKNPTAFYLCATRDSMGTEAFFGQGTRLTVV.

This rearrangement joins TRBV5-1 to TRBJ2-1, with 7 nucleotides matching TRBD1. From germline, CDR1 is SGHRS and CDR2 YFSETQ. Trimming removed 6 bases from V and 0 bases from J; junction bases left unmatched: 6. This CDR3 region has 15 residues. The CDR3 here is CASKRAGGSYNEQFF. The CDR3 DNA sequence: TGCGCCAGCAAACGGGCAGGGGGCTCCTACAATGAGCAGTTCTTC.

Judged by abundance, this clonotype is medium-sized (0.01 to 0.1%). Here the CDR3 reads CASRAGLADTSQYF. DNA of the CDR3: TGTGCCAGCAGGGCGGGGCTCGCCGATACGTCGCAGTATTTT. The chain is built from TRBV28 and TRBJ2-3; a possible D gene is TRBD2 (6 bases). The CDR3 extends over 14 amino acids. The germline V gene has CDR1 MDHEN and CDR2 SYDVKM. Trimming pared 6 bases from V and 10 bases from J, leaving 20 bases between.